This T cell receptor beta chain was obtained from a study of spatial heterogeneity in lung cancer (dated by TCRdb to the late 2010s). About the study as a whole: Beta-chain transcripts were consistently detected in greater numbers than alpha-chain transcripts, which likely reflects a higher abundance of beta-chain transcripts. In the raw uncorrected reads, each unique combination of TCR and UMI appeared more than ten times on average. TCR alpha and beta repertoires were quantitatively compared across multiple tumor regions, matched nontumor lung and blood in non-small cell lung cancer. TCR repertoire features were related to nonsynonymous mutation counts determined by whole-exome sequencing of tumor tissue. At surgery, hundreds of tumor regions, 61 to 75 matched nontumor lung samples and more than 50 PBMC samples were TCR-sequenced for both alpha and beta chains.

At least ten counts were recorded for this clonotype. Its cognate antigen has yet to be identified. Within one base of it there is no much larger clone, and no base qualities were kept. The paper's findings and limits, for the study overall: Additional single-cell paired TCR alpha and beta sequencing was considered necessary to confirm, at a functional level, the hypothesis that regional TCRs recognize regional mutations.

Library creation used 5' RACE. Sequencing took place on a NextSeq 500. The TCR library protocol attached a unique molecular identifier to each TCR cDNA molecule to allow correction of PCR and sequencing errors. For the original study's pipeline: TCR identification, UMI-based error correction and CDR3 extraction were performed with Decombinator tools. Expanded TCRs were defined as those above a frequency of 2 per 1,000, corresponding to the top 1% of the tumor frequency distribution. Rényi diversity was computed with the R vegan package after subsampling each repertoire 100 times to 5,000 TCRs. To build CDR3 similarity networks, amino acid triplet string-kernel similarity was used, and CDR3s were connected when their pairwise similarity was above 0.82. TCRdb passed the public sequencing reads through fastp at Q25 and MiXCR, retaining productive beta sequences. CDR3 protein sequences are deduplicated, and each keeps its most common genes and DNA. The V and J calls and clone size are TCRdb's, not the authors'. This sample holds 4,000 to 5,000 distinct CDR3 sequences; around 16% were observed only once. Approximately 22% of the sample comes from the top ten.

The time point label of this sample denotes: sample taken at primary tumor resection. Whole RNA extracted from tumor and nontumor lung tissue, or from cryopreserved PBMC samples, was used for TCR sequencing without cell sorting. Donors were approximately 72 patients with early-stage, untreated non-small cell lung cancer from the lung TRACERx cohort. Patients were selected for TCR sequencing only if sufficient RNA was available from at least two tumor regions. A lung pathologist reviewed the tumor and adjacent nontumor lung specimens before the specimens were selected. CDR1 and CDR2 are read off the germline V gene as MGHRA and YSYEKL. Its CDR3 holds 15 amino acids, cysteine through phenylalanine. Of all the DNA, just the CDR3 is kept, 45 bases in frame from base 1. The V and J ends are trimmed by 0 bases and 1 base, leaving 7 bases between them.

The source of this sequence is a male donor with early-stage non-small cell lung cancer. The source material was normal lung tissue next to the tumor, sampled at surgery. Recombination linked TRBV4-1 to TRBJ1-5; no confident D gene assignment can be made. The DNA sequence follows: TGCGCCAGCAGCCAAGAATCCGGGAGCAATCAGCCCCAGCATTTT. Translation gives CASSQESGSNQPQHF.